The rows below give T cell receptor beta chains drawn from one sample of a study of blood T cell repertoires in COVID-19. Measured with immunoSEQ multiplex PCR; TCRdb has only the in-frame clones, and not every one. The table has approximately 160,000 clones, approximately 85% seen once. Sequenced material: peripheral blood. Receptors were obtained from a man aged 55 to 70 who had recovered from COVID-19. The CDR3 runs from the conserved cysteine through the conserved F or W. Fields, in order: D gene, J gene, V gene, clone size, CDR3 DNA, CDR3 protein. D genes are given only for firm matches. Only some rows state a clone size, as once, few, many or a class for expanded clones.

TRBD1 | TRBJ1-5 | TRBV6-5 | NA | TGTGCCAGCAGTTATTCGGGACAGAGCAATCAGCCCCAGCATTTT | CASSYSGQSNQPQHF
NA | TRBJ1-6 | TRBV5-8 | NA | TGTGCCAGCAGCCGATTGTCAGTGGGTCCAGGTTCACCCCTCCACTTT | CASSRLSVGPGSPLHF
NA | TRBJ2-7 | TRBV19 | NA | TGTGCCAGTAGTACCCAAACAGGGATCCACGAGCAGTACTTC | CASSTQTGIHEQYF
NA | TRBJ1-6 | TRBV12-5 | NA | TGTGCTAGTGGTTTGGGAGACAGGATAGAGTCACCCCTCCACTTT | CASGLGDRIESPLHF
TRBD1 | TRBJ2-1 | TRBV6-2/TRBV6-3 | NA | TGTGCCAGCAGTTTGGGACAGGTCCCAATGCAGTTCTTC | CASSLGQVPMQFF
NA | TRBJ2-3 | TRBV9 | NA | TGTGCCAGCAGCGTGGGGGCCACAGATACGCAGTATTTT | CASSVGATDTQYF
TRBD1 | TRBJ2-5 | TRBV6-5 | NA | TGTGCCAGCAGATCCGGGACAGGGGGTGTGGTGCAGTACTTC | CASRSGTGGVVQYF
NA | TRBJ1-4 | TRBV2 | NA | TGTGCCAGCAGTGGCGGGGGATTGCACACTAATGAAAAACTGTTTTTT | CASSGGGLHTNEKLFF
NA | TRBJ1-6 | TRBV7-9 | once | TGTGCCAGCAGCCTACAGTCGCGAACGGATTCACCCCTCCACTTT | CASSLQSRTDSPLHF
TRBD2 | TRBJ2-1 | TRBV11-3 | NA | TGTGCCAGCAGCTTTAGCGGGGGGGTCTATAACAATGAGCAGTTCTTC | CASSFSGGVYNNEQFF
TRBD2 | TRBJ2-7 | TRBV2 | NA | TGTGCCAGCAGGAAAGCCCGGGGACTAGCGGGGGGCTACGAGCAGTACTTC | CASRKARGLAGGYEQYF
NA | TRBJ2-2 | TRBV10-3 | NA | TGTGCCATCAATGGCAGGGAAGGCGGGGAGCTGTTTTTT | CAINGREGGELFF
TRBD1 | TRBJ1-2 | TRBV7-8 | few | TGTGCCAGCAGCTTCCTACAGGGGGCAGATGGCTACACCTTC | CASSFLQGADGYTF
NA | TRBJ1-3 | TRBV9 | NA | TGTGCCAGCAGCACGGCAACAGGGACCTCTGGAAACACCATATATTTT | CASSTATGTSGNTIYF
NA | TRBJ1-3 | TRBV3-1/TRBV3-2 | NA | TGTGCCAGCAGCCAGGGCCATGCAAACACCATATATTTT | CASSQGHANTIYF
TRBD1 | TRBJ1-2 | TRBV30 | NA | TGTGCCTGGAGTCGGCAGGGGGCTGCTGGCTACACCTTC | CAWSRQGAAGYTF
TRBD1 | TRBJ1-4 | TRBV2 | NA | TGTGCCAGCAGCAAGCAGGGGGCAGGGTATACTAATGAAAAACTGTTTTTT | CASSKQGAGYTNEKLFF
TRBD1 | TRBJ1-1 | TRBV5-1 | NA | TGCGCCAGCAGCCCCGGACAGGGCCCGAACACTGAAGCTTTCTTT | CASSPGQGPNTEAFF
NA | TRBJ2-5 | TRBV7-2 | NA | TGTGCCAGCAGCCAAGCGGGGCGGGGACAAGGGGCCCAGTACTTC | CASSQAGRGQGAQYF
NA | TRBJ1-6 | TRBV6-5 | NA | TGTGCCAGCGTCCCGAGTCGGAGCTCACCCCTCCACTTT | CASVPSRSSPLHF
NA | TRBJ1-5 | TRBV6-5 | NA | TGTGCCAGCAGGGGGGGGGCCCATCAGCCCCAGCATTTT | CASRGGAHQPQHF
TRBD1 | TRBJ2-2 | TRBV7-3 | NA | TGTGCCAGCAGCCCACGGGACAGATCCGGGGAGCTGTTTTTT | CASSPRDRSGELFF
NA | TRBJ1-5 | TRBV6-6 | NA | TGTGCCAGCAGTTACGGAGGGGGAGGGAATCAGCCCCAGCATTTT | CASSYGGGGNQPQHF